This T cell receptor (beta chain) was observed in a study of shared clonotypes between healthy human individuals. TCRdb's copy holds only in-frame clones and misses some; the assay was immunoSEQ multiplex PCR. The sample includes 2.3 million or so clones, approximately 93% of them seen just once. Sequenced material: naive CD4+ T cells from PBMCs. Subset meaning: CD45RA+ positively selected. The receptor was derived from a man aged 18 to 29 in good health. Some clones in this sample may be carry-over from other donors' samples.

This CDR3 is CASSGVRGLSNQPQHF. The CDR3 nucleotides are TGTGCCAGCAGCGGCGTCAGGGGGCTCAGCAATCAGCCCCAGCATTTT. J is TRBJ1-5 and V is TRBV7-9; 8 bases agree with TRBD1. This CDR3 is 16 amino acids long. V was pared by 5 bases and J by 1 base, with 7 bases of the junction left unmatched. Germline V lookup: CDR1 SEHNR, CDR2 FQNEAQ (reference sequence).